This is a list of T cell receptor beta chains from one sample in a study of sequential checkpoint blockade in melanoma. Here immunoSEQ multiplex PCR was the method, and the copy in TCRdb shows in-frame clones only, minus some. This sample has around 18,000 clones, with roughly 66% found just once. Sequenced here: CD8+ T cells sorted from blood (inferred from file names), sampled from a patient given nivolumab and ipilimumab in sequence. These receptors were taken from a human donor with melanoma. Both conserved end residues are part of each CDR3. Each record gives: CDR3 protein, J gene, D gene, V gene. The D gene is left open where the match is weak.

cdr3_aa: CASSAIWQALNTEAFF
j_call: TRBJ1-1
d_call: .
v_call: TRBV28

cdr3_aa: CASSSGEYNSPLHF
j_call: TRBJ1-6
d_call: .
v_call: TRBV13

cdr3_aa: CASSLQGVALYNEQFF
j_call: TRBJ2-1
d_call: TRBD1
v_call: TRBV4-1

cdr3_aa: CASSDFAGNTEAFF
j_call: TRBJ1-1
d_call: .
v_call: TRBV6-4

cdr3_aa: CASSVATNYGYTF
j_call: TRBJ1-2
d_call: .
v_call: TRBV10-1

cdr3_aa: CASSDSEGQGSNEQFF
j_call: TRBJ2-1
d_call: TRBD1
v_call: TRBV6-4

cdr3_aa: CASSYSGTDYNEQFF
j_call: TRBJ2-1
d_call: TRBD1
v_call: TRBV6-6

cdr3_aa: CASSSGQESSGYTF
j_call: TRBJ1-2
d_call: TRBD1
v_call: TRBV6-4

cdr3_aa: CASSSTGTGPYPGTGELFF
j_call: TRBJ2-2
d_call: TRBD1
v_call: TRBV7-3

cdr3_aa: CASQDRGESNTGELFF
j_call: TRBJ2-2
d_call: TRBD1
v_call: TRBV4-1

cdr3_aa: CASSTRPPPDRGHGYTF
j_call: TRBJ1-2
d_call: TRBD1
v_call: TRBV4-1

cdr3_aa: CASALAGLYNEQFF
j_call: TRBJ2-1
d_call: TRBD2
v_call: TRBV19

cdr3_aa: CASSLGTGSNQPQHF
j_call: TRBJ1-5
d_call: TRBD1
v_call: TRBV14

cdr3_aa: CSVDGTSGRQSSYNEQFF
j_call: TRBJ2-1
d_call: TRBD2
v_call: TRBV29-1

cdr3_aa: CSVQMGGNTDTQYF
j_call: TRBJ2-3
d_call: TRBD2
v_call: TRBV29-1

cdr3_aa: CASSLLRGGNTGELFF
j_call: TRBJ2-2
d_call: .
v_call: TRBV5-1

cdr3_aa: CASSQDTLVGSTDTQYF
j_call: TRBJ2-3
d_call: .
v_call: TRBV4-2

cdr3_aa: CASSLASGLAGGSYEQYF
j_call: TRBJ2-7
d_call: TRBD2
v_call: TRBV7-6

cdr3_aa: CASSLWTSRTGELFF
j_call: TRBJ2-2
d_call: TRBD2
v_call: TRBV5-4

cdr3_aa: CASSPGTSGSDEQFF
j_call: TRBJ2-1
d_call: TRBD2
v_call: TRBV27

cdr3_aa: CAWSVPGQGRRDTQYF
j_call: TRBJ2-3
d_call: TRBD1
v_call: TRBV30

cdr3_aa: CASRAPEKLFF
j_call: TRBJ1-4
d_call: .
v_call: TRBV10-2

cdr3_aa: CASSDRRNTEAFF
j_call: TRBJ1-1
d_call: .
v_call: TRBV6-6

cdr3_aa: CASSKGQGSYNEQFF
j_call: TRBJ2-1
d_call: .
v_call: TRBV2

cdr3_aa: CASSRPRITANTGELFF
j_call: TRBJ2-2
d_call: .
v_call: TRBV11-2